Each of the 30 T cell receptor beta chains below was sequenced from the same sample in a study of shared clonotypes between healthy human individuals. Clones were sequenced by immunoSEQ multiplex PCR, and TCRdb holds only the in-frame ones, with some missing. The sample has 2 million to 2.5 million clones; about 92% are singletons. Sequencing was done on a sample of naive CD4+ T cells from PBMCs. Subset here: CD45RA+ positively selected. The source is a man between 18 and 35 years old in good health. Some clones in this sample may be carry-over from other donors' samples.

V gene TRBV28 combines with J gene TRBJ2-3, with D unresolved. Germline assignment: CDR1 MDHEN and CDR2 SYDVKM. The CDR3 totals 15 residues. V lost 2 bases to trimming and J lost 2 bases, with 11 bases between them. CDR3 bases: TGTGCCAGCAGTTTAGAAGCATATTCCACAGATACGCAGTATTTT. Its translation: CASSLEAYSTDTQYF.

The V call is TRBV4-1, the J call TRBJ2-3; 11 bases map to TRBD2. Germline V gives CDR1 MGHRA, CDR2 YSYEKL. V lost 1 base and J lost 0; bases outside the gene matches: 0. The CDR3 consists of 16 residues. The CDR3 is CASSQGTSGSTDTQYF. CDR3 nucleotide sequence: TGCGCCAGCAGCCAAGGGACTAGCGGGAGCACAGATACGCAGTATTTT.

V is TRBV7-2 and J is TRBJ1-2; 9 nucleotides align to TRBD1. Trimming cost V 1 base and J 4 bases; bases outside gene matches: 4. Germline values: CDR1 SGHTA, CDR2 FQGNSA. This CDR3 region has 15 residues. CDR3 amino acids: CASSLGRDRVYGYTF. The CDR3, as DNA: TGTGCCAGCAGCTTAGGCAGGGACAGGGTCTATGGCTACACCTTC. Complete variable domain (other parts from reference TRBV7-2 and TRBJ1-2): GAGVSQSPSNKVTEKGKDVELRCDPISGHTALYWYRQSLGQGLEFLIYFQGNSAPDKSGLPSDRFSAERTGGSVSTLTIQRTQQEDSAVYLCASSLGRDRVYGYTFGSGTRLTVV.

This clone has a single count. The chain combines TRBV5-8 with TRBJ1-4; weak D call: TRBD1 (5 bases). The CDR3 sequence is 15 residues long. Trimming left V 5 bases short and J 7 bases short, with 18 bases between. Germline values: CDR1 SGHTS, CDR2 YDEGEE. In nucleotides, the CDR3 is TGTGCCAGCAGTCTGCGTGGGACGGGGGGTGAAAAACTGTTTTTT. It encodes CASSLRGTGGEKLFF.

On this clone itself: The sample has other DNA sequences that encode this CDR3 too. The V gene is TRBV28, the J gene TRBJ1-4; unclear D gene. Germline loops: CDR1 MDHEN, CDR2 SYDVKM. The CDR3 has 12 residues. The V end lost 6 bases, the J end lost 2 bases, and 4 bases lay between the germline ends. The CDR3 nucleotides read TGTGCCAGCAGCCTGACTAATGAAAAACTGTTTTTT. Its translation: CASSLTNEKLFF.

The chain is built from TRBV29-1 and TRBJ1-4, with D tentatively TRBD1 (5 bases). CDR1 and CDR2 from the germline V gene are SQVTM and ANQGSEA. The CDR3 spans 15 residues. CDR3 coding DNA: TGCGCTGGGGGGTTAGCTTCTGCAACTAATGAAAAACTGTTTTTT. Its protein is CAGGLASATNEKLFF.

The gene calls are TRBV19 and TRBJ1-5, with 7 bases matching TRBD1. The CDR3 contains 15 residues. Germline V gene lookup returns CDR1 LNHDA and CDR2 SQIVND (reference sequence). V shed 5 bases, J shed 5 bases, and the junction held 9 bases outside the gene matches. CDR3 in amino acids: CASSFSGTAHQPQHF. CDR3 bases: TGTGCCAGTAGTTTTTCCGGGACAGCCCATCAGCCCCAGCATTTT.

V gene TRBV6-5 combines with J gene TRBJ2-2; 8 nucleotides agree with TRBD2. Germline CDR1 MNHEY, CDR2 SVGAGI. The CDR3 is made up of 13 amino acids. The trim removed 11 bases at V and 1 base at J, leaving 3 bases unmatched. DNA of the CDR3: TGTGCCTCGGGACTAGGGAACACCGGGGAGCTGTTTTTT. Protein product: CASGLGNTGELFF.

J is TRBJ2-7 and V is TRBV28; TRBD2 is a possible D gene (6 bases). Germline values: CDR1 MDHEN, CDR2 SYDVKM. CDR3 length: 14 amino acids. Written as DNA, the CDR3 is TGTGCAACCTCCCGGGGACGGGGGACCTACGAGCAGTACTTC. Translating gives CATSRGRGTYEQYF. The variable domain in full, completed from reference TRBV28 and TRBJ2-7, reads DVKVTQSSRYLVKRTGEKVFLECVQDMDHENMFWYRQDPGLGLRLIYFSYDVKMKEKGDIPEGYSVSREKKERFSLILESASTNQTSMYLCATSRGRGTYEQYFGPGTRLTVT.

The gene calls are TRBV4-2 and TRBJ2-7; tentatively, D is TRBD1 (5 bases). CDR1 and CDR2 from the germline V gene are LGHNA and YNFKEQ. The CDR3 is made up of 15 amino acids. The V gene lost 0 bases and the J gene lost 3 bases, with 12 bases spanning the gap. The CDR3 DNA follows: TGTGCCAGCAGCCAAGAAGGGGCCCTCAGCTACGAGCAGTACTTC. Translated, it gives CASSQEGALSYEQYF.

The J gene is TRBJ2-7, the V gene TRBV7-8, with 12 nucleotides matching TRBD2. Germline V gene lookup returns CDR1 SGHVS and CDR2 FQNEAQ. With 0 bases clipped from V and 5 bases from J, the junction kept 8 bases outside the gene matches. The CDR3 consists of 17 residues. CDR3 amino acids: CASSLASRTSGTHEQYF. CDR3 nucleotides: TGTGCCAGCAGCTTAGCGTCGCGGACTAGCGGGACGCACGAGCAGTACTTC. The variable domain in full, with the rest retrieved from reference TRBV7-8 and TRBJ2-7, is GAGVSQSPRYKVAKRGQDVALRCDPISGHVSLFWYQQALGQGPEFLTYFQNEAQLDKSGLPSDRFFAERPEGSVSTLKIQRTQQEDSAVYLCASSLASRTSGTHEQYFGPGTRLTVT.

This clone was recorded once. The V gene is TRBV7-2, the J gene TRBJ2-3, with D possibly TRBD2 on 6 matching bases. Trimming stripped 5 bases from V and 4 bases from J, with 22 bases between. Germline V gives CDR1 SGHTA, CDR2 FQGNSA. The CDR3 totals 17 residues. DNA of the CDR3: TGTGCCAGCAGCCCGGCAGGGACTTCCTCGAGGTCAGATACGCAGTATTTT. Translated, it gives CASSPAGTSSRSDTQYF.

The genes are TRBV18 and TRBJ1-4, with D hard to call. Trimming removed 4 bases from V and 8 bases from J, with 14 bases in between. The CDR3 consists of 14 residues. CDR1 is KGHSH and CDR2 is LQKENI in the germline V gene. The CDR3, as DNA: TGTGCCAGCTCACTGTACCATCTGGACGAAAAACTGTTTTTT. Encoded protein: CASSLYHLDEKLFF. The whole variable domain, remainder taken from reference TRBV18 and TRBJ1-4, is NAGVMQNPRHLVRRRGQEARLRCSPMKGHSHVYWYRQLPEEGLKFMVYLQKENIIDESGMPKERFSAEFPKEGPSILRIQQVVRGDSAAYFCASSLYHLDEKLFFGSGTQLSVL.

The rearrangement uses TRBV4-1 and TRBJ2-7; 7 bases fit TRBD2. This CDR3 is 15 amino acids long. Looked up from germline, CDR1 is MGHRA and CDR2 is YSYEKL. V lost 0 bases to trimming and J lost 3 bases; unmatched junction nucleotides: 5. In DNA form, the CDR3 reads TGCGCCAGCAGCCAAGATCTGCGGGAGTACTACGAGCAGTACTTC. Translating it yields CASSQDLREYYEQYF.

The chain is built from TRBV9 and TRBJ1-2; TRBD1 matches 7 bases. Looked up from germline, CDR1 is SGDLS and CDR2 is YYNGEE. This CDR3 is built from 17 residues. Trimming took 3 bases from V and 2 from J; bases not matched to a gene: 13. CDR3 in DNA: TGTGCCAGCAGCGGCAGACGACAGGGTATGAGGAACTATGGCTACACCTTC. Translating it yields CASSGRRQGMRNYGYTF.

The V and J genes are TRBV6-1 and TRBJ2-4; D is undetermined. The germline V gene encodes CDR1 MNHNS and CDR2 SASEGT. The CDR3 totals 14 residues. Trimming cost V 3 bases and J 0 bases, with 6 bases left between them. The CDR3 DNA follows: TGTGCCAGCAGTGATGGGGTAGCCAAAAACATTCAGTACTTC. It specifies CASSDGVAKNIQYF.

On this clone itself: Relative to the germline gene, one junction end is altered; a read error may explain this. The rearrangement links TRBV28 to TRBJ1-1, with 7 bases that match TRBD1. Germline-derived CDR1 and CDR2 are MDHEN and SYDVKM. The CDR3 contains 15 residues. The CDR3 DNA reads TGTGCCAGCAGTCACAAAATCCGGGACAGACGAAGGGGGATGTTT. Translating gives CASSHKIRDRRRGMF.

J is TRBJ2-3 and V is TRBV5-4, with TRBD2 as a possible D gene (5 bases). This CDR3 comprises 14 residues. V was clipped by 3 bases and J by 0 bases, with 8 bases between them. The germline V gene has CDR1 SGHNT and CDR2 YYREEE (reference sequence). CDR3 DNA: TGTGCCAGCAGCTCCTGGACTAGCACAGATACGCAGTATTTT. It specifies CASSSWTSTDTQYF.

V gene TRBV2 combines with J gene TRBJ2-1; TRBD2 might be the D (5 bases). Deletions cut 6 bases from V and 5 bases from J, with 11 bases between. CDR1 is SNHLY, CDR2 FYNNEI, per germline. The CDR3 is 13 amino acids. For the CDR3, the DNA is TGTGCCAGCAGGAGCGGTCCAAACAATGAGCAGTTCTTC. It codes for CASRSGPNNEQFF.

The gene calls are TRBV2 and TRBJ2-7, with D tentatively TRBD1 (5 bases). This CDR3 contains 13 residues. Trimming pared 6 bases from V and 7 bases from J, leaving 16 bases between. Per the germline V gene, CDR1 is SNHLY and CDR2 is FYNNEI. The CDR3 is CASRRGPQEEQYF. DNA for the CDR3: TGTGCCAGCAGAAGGGGCCCCCAGGAAGAGCAGTACTTC. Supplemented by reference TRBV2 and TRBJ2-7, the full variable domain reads EPEVTQTPSHQVTQMGQEVILRCVPISNHLYFYWYRQILGQKVEFLVSFYNNEISEKSEIFDDQFSVERPDGSNFTLKIRSTKLEDSAMYFCASRRGPQEEQYFGPGTRLTVT.

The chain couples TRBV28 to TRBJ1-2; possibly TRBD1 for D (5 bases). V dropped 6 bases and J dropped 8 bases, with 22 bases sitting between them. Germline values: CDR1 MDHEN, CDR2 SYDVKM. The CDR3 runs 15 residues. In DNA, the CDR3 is TGTGCCAGCAGCACAATCGGACACAATAGGCAGGGCTACACCTTC. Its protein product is CASSTIGHNRQGYTF.

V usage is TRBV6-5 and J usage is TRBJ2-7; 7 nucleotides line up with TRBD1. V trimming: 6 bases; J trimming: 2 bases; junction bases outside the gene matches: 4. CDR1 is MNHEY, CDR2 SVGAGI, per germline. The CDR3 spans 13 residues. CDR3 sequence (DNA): TGTGCCAGCAGGGGGACAGATACCTACGAGCAGTACTTC. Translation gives CASRGTDTYEQYF.

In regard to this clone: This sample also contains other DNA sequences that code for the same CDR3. The CDR3, as DNA: TGTGCCAGCAGCCCCACCGGAGATACGCAGTATTTT. Encoded protein: CASSPTGDTQYF. J is TRBJ2-3 and V is TRBV7-3; no clear D gene. The CDR3 has 12 residues. The V end lost 5 bases, the J end lost 5 bases, and 8 bases lay between the germline ends. CDR1 and CDR2 (germline): SGHTA, FQGTGA.

The CDR3 DNA is TGTGCCAGCAGCCGCCCCGGGACGGTATCCTATGGCTACACCTTC. It is translated as CASSRPGTVSYGYTF. V gene TRBV6-5 combines with J gene TRBJ1-2, with D perhaps matching TRBD1 (5 bases). The germline gives CDR1 MNHEY, CDR2 SVGAGI. The V and J ends lost 6 bases and 4 bases respectively, with 18 bases between them. This CDR3 region has 15 residues.

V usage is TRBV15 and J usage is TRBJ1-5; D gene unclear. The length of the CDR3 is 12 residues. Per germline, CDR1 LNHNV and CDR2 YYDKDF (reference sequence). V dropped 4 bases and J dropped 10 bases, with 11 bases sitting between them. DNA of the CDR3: TGTGCCACCAGCATTGACAACAGACCCCAGCATTTT. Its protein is CATSIDNRPQHF.

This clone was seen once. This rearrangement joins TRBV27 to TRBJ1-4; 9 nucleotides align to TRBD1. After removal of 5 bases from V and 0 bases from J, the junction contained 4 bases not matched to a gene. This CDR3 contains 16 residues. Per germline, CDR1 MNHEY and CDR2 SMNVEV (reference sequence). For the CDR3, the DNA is TGTGCCAGCAGTCCCCGGGACAGGGCAACTAATGAAAAACTGTTTTTT. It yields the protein CASSPRDRATNEKLFF. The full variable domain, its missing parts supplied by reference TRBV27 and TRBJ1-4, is EAQVTQNPRYLITVTGKKLTVTCSQNMNHEYMSWYRQDPGLGLRQIYYSMNVEVTDKGDVPEGYKVSRKEKRNFPLILESPSPNQTSLYFCASSPRDRATNEKLFFGSGTQLSVL.

For the CDR3, the DNA is TGCGCCAGCAGCTTGGTAGTGGATAATTCACCCCTCCACTTT. This encodes CASSLVVDNSPLHF. This rearrangement joins TRBV5-1 to TRBJ1-6, with D unresolved. The CDR3 runs to 14 residues. Per the germline V gene, CDR1 is SGHRS and CDR2 is YFSETQ. Trimming removed 0 bases from V and 5 bases from J, with 6 bases in between.

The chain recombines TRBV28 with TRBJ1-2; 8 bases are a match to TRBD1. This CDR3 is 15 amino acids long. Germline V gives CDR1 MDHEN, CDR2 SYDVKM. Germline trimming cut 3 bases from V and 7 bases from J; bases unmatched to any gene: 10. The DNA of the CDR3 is TGTGCCAGCAGTTTCATGACAGGGGAACTAAGTGGCTACACCTTC. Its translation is CASSFMTGELSGYTF.

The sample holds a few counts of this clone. The chain's CDR3 is CASTDRTYEQYF. The CDR3 nucleotides are TGTGCCAGCACGGACAGAACCTACGAGCAGTACTTC. The chain employs TRBV2 and TRBJ2-7, with D possibly TRBD1 on 6 matching bases. The ends were cut back, 7 bases at V and 2 bases at J, with 9 bases in the middle. CDR3 length: 12 residues. Germline V gives CDR1 SNHLY, CDR2 FYNNEI.

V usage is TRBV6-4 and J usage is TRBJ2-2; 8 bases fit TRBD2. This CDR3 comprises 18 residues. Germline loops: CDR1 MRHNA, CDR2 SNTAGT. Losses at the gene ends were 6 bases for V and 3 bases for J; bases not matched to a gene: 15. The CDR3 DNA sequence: TGTGCCAGCAGATCAAGCGGGAGTTTCGAGGTAGACACCGGGGAGCTGTTTTTT. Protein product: CASRSSGSFEVDTGELFF.